These 10 T cell receptor beta chains came from one sample sequenced in a study of tumor-infiltrating lymphocytes in oesophageal squamous cell carcinoma. TCRdb recomputed calls from the PCR reads with MiXCR, one row per CDR3 protein. The sample carries around 6,200 distinct CDR3 sequences, approximately 15% recorded once. Material for sequencing was esophageal tumor tissue. Receptor source: a male donor with esophageal squamous cell carcinoma.

The count of this clonotype is one. The final CDR3 position lacks the conserved phenylalanine or tryptophan, pointing to a likely read error. No DNA is shown, since the ends of the CDR3 on it are uncertain; the CDR3 is the one TCRdb lists. The V gene is TRBV6-9, the J gene TRBJ2-1; TRBD1 is the table's D call, not checked against the DNA. Germline values: CDR1 MNHGY, CDR2 SVAAGI. The CDR3 has 16 amino acids, counting both end residues. CDR3 region: CASSSSGTANGYTFGS.

There are many counts of this clonotype. With a much larger clone just one base away, this may be a read error. The chain recombines TRBV24-1 with TRBJ2-5; D is undetermined. Germline loops: CDR1 KGHDR, CDR2 SFDVKD. The CDR3 length is 16 residues. V lost 3 bases, J lost 11 bases, and 24 bases lay in between. CDR3 DNA sequence: TGTGCCACCAGTGATCAACGCCCTGATTCCTACAATGAGCAGTACTTC. This codes for CATSDQRPDSYNEQYF.

This clonotype is classed as large. This chain links TRBV6-1 with TRBJ2-3; TRBD2 agrees at 11 bases. Trimming cost V 6 bases and J 6 bases; bases outside gene matches: 8. Germline CDR1 and CDR2: MNHNS and SASEGT. The CDR3 consists of 15 residues. The CDR3 sequence: CASRELAGAPDTQYF. The CDR3 DNA follows: TGTGCCAGCAGGGAACTAGCGGGGGCCCCGGATACGCAGTATTTT.

Concerning this clonotype itself: This CDR3 fails to terminate in the conserved phenylalanine or tryptophan, so it likely reflects a read error. It is unclear where the CDR3 begins or ends on the DNA, so no DNA is shown, and the CDR3 is as TCRdb lists it. V usage is TRBV7-3 and J usage is TRBJ2-3; the table assigns TRBD1, which was not confirmed against the DNA. From germline, CDR1 is SGHTA and CDR2 FQGTGA. From its first to its last residue, the CDR3 has 16 amino acids. CDR3: CASSLRGAGSPLHFGP.

This clonotype was seen only a few times. The J gene is TRBJ2-7, the V gene TRBV5-1, with TRBD2 identical over 8 bases. The J segment lost 7 bases and the V segment lost 1 base, leaving 19 bases of the junction unmatched. Germline V gene lookup returns CDR1 SGHRS and CDR2 YFSETQ. This CDR3 comprises 18 residues. The CDR3 bases are TGCGCCAGCAGCTTGCTGGGGCGGGGGGCGAGCTCCTACAATGAGCAGTACTTC. Translating it yields CASSLLGRGASSYNEQYF.

This clonotype was counted only a few times. This rearrangement joins TRBV9 to TRBJ2-1; D unclear. V lost 0 bases and J lost 0, with 10 bases in between. Germline loops: CDR1 SGDLS, CDR2 YYNGEE. This CDR3 spans 16 amino acids. The chain's CDR3 is CASSVARRSSYNEQFF. The CDR3, as DNA: TGTGCCAGCAGCGTAGCTCGTAGGAGCTCCTACAATGAGCAGTTCTTC.

This clonotype turned up a few times. This CDR3 fails to terminate in the conserved phenylalanine or tryptophan, so it likely reflects a read error. No DNA is shown, since the ends of the CDR3 on it are uncertain; the CDR3 is the one TCRdb lists. The chain recombines TRBV7-2 with TRBJ2-7; no check of the table's D call, TRBD2, against the DNA was made. With termini counted, the CDR3 has 16 amino acids. Looked up from germline, CDR1 is SGHTA and CDR2 is FQGNSA. CDR3 in amino acids: CASSLGAGSYGYTFGS.

The rearrangement uses TRBV4-2 and TRBJ2-2; D may be TRBD1 or TRBD2 (7 bases each). From germline, CDR1 is LGHNA and CDR2 YNFKEQ. V was trimmed by 5 bases and J by 4 bases, leaving 11 bases between them. The CDR3 loop spans 14 amino acids. As DNA, the CDR3 is TGTGCCAGCAGCGCAGGGGGGGGCACCGGGGAGCTGTTTTTT. It is translated as CASSAGGGTGELFF.

This clonotype is deemed medium-sized. A much larger clone is a single base away; this may be a read error. This rearrangement joins TRBV7-2 to TRBJ2-7, with 7 bases aligning to TRBD2. Unmatched junction bases numbered 8, after V lost 2 bases and J lost 7 bases. CDR1 and CDR2 (germline): SGHTA, FQGNSA. The CDR3 spans 14 residues. This CDR3 is CASSLSAGVNEQYF. CDR3 bases: TGTGCCAGCAGCTTATCGGCGGGGGTCAATGAGCAGTACTTC.

This clonotype was picked up many times. A read error may be the cause here, since a much bigger clone is one base away. This chain joins TRBV12-3 or TRBV12-4 and TRBJ2-1, with 12 nucleotides matching TRBD2. TRBJ2-7 matches the DNA end more closely, so the J call is doubtful. CDR3 size: 17 residues. CDR3 nucleotide sequence: TGTGCCAGCAGACGGACTAGCGGGGTCAGCTCCTACAATGAGCAGTACTTC. It translates to CASRRTSGVSSYNEQYF.